This entry lists 4 T cell receptor beta chains sequenced from one sample in a study of T-cell memory formation after mild COVID-19. MiXCR, applied by TCRdb to the 5' RACE reads, yields one record per CDR3 protein. The sample lists roughly 400,000 distinct CDR3 sequences; roughly 15% were seen once. Material for sequencing was PBMCs or a T cell subset sorted from them (not recorded which). All receptors come from a man aged 18 to 29 who had mild COVID-19 (a few samples of this study predate the infection). Cell type and time point are not known.

This clonotype has only a few counts. The rearrangement uses TRBV21-1 and TRBJ1-5. TRBV21-1 counts as a pseudogene. The CDR3 has 16 amino acids. In DNA form, the CDR3 reads TGTGCCAGCGGCCCCGAGGGAGCCAGAAGCAATCAGCCCCAGCATTTT. Translated: CASGPEGARSNQPQHF.

Only a few counts were recorded for this clonotype. This CDR3 is CSARDSGLSDTQYF. CDR3 sequence (DNA): TGCAGTGCTAGAGATTCGGGGCTTTCCGATACGCAGTATTTT. The rearrangement joins TRBV20-1 to TRBJ2-3, with D perhaps TRBD1 or TRBD2 (5 bases each). Germline values: CDR1 DFQATT, CDR2 SNEGSKA (reference sequence). This CDR3 region has 14 residues. V shed 0 bases and J shed 6 bases, with 13 bases lying between them.

J is TRBJ1-5 and V is TRBV7-9; maybe TRBD1 (5 bases). The CDR3 is 15 residues long. Germline assignment: CDR1 SEHNR and CDR2 FQNEAQ (reference sequence). V was trimmed by 5 bases and J by 7 bases, leaving 18 bases between them. This CDR3 reads CASSTHTRGEQPQHF. CDR3 sequence (DNA): TGTGCCAGCAGCACCCACACAAGGGGCGAACAGCCCCAGCATTTT.

The rearrangement uses TRBV5-4 and TRBJ2-1; 7 positions agree with TRBD2. The V gene's germline CDR1 is SGHNT and CDR2 YYREEE (reference sequence). The CDR3 has 15 residues. V shed 2 bases, J shed 6 bases, and the junction held 8 bases outside the gene matches. CDR3 bases: TGTGCCAGCAGCTTTGGTATCCGGGGGGTCAATGAGCAGTTCTTC. Its protein product is CASSFGIRGVNEQFF.